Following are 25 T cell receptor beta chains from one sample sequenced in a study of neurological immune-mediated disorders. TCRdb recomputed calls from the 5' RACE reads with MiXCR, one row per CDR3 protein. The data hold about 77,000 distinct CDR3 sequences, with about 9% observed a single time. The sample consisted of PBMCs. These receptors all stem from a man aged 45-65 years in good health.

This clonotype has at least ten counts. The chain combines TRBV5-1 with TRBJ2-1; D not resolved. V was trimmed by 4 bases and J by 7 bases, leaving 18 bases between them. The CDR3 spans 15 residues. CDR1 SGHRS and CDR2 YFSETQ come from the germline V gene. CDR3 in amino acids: CASSLQGPPENEQFF. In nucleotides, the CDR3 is TGCGCCAGCAGCCTCCAAGGGCCCCCTGAGAATGAGCAGTTCTTC.

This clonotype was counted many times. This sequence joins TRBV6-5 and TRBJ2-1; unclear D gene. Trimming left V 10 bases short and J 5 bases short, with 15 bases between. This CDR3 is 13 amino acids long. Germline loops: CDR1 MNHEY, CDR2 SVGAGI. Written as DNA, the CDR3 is TGTGCCACCCTCAGGTATTCCGACAATGAGCAGTTCTTC. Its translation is CATLRYSDNEQFF.

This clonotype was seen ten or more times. CDR3 nucleotide sequence: TGCGCCAGCAGCTTGGATGTTCGGGCTAGCGGGACAGATACGCAGTATTTT. As protein: CASSLDVRASGTDTQYF. J is TRBJ2-3 and V is TRBV5-1, with 8 bases identical to TRBD2. Germline V CDR1 and CDR2: SGHRS, YFSETQ. Trimming took 0 bases from V and 3 from J; bases not matched to a gene: 9. The CDR3 is made up of 17 amino acids.

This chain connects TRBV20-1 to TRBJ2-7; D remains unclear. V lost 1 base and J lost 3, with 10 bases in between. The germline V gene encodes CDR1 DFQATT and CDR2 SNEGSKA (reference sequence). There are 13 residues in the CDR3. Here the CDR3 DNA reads TGCAGTGCTAGAGCTGGCGCTAACTACGAGCAGTACTTC. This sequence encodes CSARAGANYEQYF.

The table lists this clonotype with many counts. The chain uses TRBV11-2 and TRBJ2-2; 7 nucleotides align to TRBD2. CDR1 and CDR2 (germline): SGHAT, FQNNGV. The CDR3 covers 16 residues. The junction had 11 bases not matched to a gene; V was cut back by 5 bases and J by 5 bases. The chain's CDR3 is CASSGLGGVRTGELFF. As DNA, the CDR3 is TGTGCCAGCAGCGGGCTGGGGGGGGTCAGGACCGGGGAGCTGTTTTTT.

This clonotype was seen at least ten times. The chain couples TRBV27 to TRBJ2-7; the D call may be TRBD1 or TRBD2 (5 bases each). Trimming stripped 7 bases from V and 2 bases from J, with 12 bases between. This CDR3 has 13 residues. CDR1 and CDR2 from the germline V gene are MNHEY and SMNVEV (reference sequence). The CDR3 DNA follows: TGTGCCAGCACGGGGCCACCTACCTACGAGCAGTACTTC. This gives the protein CASTGPPTYEQYF.

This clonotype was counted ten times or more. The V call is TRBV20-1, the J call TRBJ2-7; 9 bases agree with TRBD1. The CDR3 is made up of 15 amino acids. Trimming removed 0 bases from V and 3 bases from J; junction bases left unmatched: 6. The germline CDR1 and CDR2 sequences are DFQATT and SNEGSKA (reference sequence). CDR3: CSARDGGQGSYEQYF. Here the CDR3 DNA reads TGCAGTGCTAGAGATGGGGGACAGGGTAGCTACGAGCAGTACTTC.

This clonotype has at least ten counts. The CDR3 DNA follows: TGTGCCAGCAGCCCGAGGGACAAGGAAGAGACCCAGTACTTC. Translation gives CASSPRDKEETQYF. This sequence joins TRBV7-2 and TRBJ2-5, with D maybe TRBD1 (6 bases). The V and J ends lost 5 bases and 3 bases respectively, with 13 bases between them. The CDR3 is made up of 14 amino acids. Germline CDR1 reads SGHTA; CDR2 reads FQGNSA. The whole variable domain, filled in from reference TRBV7-2 and TRBJ2-5, reads GAGVSQSPSNKVTEKGKDVELRCDPISGHTALYWYRQSLGQGLEFLIYFQGNSAPDKSGLPSDRFSAERTGGSVSTLTIQRTQQEDSAVYLCASSPRDKEETQYFGPGTRLLVL.

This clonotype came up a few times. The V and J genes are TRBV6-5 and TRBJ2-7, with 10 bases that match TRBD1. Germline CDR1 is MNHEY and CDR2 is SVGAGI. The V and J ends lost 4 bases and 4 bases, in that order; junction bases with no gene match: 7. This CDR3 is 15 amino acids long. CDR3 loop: CASSSPGTGAYEQYF. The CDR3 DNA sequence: TGTGCCAGCAGTTCCCCCGGGACAGGGGCTTACGAGCAGTACTTC.

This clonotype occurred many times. CDR3 in DNA: TGCGCCAGCAGCTCAGGGACAAACATTCACCCCTCCTACAATGAGCAGTTCTTC. Encoded protein: CASSSGTNIHPSYNEQFF. The V and J genes are TRBV5-1 and TRBJ2-1; TRBD1 is a possible D gene (6 bases). V was trimmed by 3 bases and J by 0 bases, leaving 19 bases between them. Germline assignment: CDR1 SGHRS and CDR2 YFSETQ. The CDR3 loop spans 18 amino acids.

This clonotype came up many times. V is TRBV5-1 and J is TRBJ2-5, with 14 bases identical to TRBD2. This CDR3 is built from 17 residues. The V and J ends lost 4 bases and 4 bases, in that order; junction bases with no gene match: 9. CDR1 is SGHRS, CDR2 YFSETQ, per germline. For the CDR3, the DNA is TGCGCCAGCAGCAACCTGGGACTAGCGGGAGCGGGAGAGACCCAGTACTTC. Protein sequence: CASSNLGLAGAGETQYF.

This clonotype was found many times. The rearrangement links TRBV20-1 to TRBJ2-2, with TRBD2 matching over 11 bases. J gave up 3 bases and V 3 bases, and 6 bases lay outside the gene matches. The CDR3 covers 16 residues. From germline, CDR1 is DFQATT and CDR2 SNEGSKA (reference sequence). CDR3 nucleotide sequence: TGCAGTGCTAGGACCTTACTAGCGGGAGACACCGGGGAGCTGTTTTTT. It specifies CSARTLLAGDTGELFF.

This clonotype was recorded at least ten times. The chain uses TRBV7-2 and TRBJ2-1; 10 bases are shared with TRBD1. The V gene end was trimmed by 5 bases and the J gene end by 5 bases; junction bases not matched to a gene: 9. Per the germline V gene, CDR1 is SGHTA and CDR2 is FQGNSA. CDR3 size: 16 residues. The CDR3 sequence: CASSTYRQGADNEQFF. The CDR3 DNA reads TGTGCCAGCAGCACTTATCGACAGGGGGCGGACAATGAGCAGTTCTTC.

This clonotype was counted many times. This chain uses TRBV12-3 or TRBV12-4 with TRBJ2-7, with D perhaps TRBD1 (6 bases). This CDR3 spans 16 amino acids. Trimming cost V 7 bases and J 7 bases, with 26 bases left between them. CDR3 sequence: CASTRETGRFGGEQYF. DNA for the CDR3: TGTGCCAGCACCCGTGAGACAGGCCGGTTTGGGGGTGAGCAGTACTTC.

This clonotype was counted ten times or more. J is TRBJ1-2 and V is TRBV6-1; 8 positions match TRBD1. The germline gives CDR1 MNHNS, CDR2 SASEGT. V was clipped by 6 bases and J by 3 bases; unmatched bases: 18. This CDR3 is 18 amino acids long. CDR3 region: CASRITSGGAGHYYGYTF. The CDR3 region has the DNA TGTGCCAGCAGAATAACTTCAGGGGGCGCAGGGCATTACTATGGCTACACCTTC.

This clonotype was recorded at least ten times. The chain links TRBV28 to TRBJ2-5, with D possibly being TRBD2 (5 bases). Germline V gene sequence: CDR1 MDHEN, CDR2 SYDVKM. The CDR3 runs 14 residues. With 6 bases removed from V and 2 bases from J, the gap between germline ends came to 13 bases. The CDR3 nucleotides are TGTGCCAGCAGCTCTCGGACTCCTCAAGAGACCCAGTACTTC. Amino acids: CASSSRTPQETQYF.

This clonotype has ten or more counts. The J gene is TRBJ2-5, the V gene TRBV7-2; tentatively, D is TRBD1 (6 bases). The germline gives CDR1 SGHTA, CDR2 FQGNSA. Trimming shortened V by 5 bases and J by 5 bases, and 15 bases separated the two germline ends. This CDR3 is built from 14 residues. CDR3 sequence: CASSPAGVRETQYF. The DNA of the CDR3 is TGTGCCAGCAGCCCAGCAGGGGTTCGGGAGACCCAGTACTTC.

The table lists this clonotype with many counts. CDR3 nucleotides: TGCAGTGCTAGAGCCGGGACAGGGGGTTACGAGCAGTACTTC. Amino acid sequence: CSARAGTGGYEQYF. The chain couples TRBV20-1 to TRBJ2-7; 11 bases are a match to TRBD1. Trimming removed 1 base from V and 4 bases from J; junction bases left unmatched: 3. Germline values: CDR1 DFQATT, CDR2 SNEGSKA (reference sequence). The CDR3 totals 14 residues.

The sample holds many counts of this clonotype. In nucleotides, the CDR3 is TGCGCCAGCAGTAGCGATGGGGGGAACACTGAAGCTTTCTTT. Translating gives CASSSDGGNTEAFF. The rearrangement links TRBV5-1 to TRBJ1-1, with D maybe TRBD1 (5 bases). The CDR3 runs to 14 residues. The V and J ends lost 5 bases and 1 base respectively, with 12 bases between them. Germline CDR1 SGHRS, CDR2 YFSETQ.

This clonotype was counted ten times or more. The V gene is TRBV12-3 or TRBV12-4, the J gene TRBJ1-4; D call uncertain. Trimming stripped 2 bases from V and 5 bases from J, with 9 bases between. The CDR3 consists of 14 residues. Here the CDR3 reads CASSLRASNEKLFF. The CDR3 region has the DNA TGTGCCAGCAGTTTACGGGCCTCCAATGAAAAACTGTTTTTT.

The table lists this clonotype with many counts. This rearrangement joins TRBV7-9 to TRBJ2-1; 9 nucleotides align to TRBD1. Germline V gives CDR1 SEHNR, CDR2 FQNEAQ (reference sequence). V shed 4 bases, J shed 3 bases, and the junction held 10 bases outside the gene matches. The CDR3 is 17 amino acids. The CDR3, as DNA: TGTGCCAGCAGCTCACAGTTCGGGACAGGGTACTACAATGAGCAGTTCTTC. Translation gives CASSSQFGTGYYNEQFF.

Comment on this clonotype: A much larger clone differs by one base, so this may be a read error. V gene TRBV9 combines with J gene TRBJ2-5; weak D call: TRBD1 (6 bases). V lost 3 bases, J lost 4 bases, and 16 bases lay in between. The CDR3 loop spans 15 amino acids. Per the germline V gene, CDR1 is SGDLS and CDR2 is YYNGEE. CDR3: CASSGSGTWGETQYF. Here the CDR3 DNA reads TGTGCCAGCAGCGGAAGTGGGACATGGGGAGAGACCCAGTACTTC.

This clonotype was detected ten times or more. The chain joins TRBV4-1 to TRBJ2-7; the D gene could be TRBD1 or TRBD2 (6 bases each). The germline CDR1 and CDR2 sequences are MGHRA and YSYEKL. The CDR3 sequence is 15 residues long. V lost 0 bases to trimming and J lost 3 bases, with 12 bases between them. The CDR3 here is CASSQDQGGLYEQYF. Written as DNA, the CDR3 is TGCGCCAGCAGCCAAGATCAAGGGGGACTCTACGAGCAGTACTTC.

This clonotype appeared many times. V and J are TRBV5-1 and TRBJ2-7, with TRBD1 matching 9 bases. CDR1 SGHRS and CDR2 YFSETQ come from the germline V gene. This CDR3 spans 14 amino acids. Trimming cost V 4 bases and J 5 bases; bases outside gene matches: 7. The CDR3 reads CASSPGQGSDEQYF. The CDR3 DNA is TGCGCCAGCAGCCCGGGACAGGGTTCGGACGAGCAGTACTTC. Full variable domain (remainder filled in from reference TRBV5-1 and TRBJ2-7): KAGVTQTPRYLIKTRGQQVTLSCSPISGHRSVSWYQQTPGQGLQFLFEYFSETQRNKGNFPGRFSGRQFSNSRSEMNVSTLELGDSALYLCASSPGQGSDEQYFGPGTRLTVT.

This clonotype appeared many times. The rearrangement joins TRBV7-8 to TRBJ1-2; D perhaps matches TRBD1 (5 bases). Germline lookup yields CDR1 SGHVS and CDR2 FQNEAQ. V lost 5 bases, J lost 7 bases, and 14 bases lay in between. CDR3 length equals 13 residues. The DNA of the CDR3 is TGTGCCAGCAGCCCCGGGACTCGAGCTGGCTACACCTTC. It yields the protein CASSPGTRAGYTF. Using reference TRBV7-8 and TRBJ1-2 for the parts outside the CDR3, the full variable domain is GAGVSQSPRYKVAKRGQDVALRCDPISGHVSLFWYQQALGQGPEFLTYFQNEAQLDKSGLPSDRFFAERPEGSVSTLKIQRTQQEDSAVYLCASSPGTRAGYTFGSGTRLTVV.